One and the same sample provided the 7 T cell receptor beta chains below, sequenced in a study of blood T cell repertoires in COVID-19. TCRdb's copy holds only in-frame clones and misses some; the assay was immunoSEQ multiplex PCR. The repertoire consists of around 390,000 clones, with about 86% occurring once and the leading ten covering 10%. Specimen: PBMCs or T cells enriched from blood (not recorded which). The source is a woman in her forties or fifties who had recovered from COVID-19.

This clone was counted once. V usage is TRBV5-5 and J usage is TRBJ2-7, with a possible D match to TRBD2 (6 bases). Germline V gives CDR1 SGHKS, CDR2 YYEKEE (reference sequence). The V end lost 7 bases, the J end lost 0 bases, and 17 bases lay between the germline ends. This CDR3 has 15 residues. The CDR3 region is CASGLTSYSSYEQYF. The CDR3 DNA reads as TGTGCCAGCGGCCTTACTAGCTATAGCTCCTACGAGCAGTACTTC.

The rearrangement links TRBV7-9 to TRBJ1-3; D not certain. With 4 bases removed from V and 2 bases from J, the gap between germline ends came to 9 bases. CDR3 length: 14 residues. CDR1 is SEHNR and CDR2 is FQNEAQ in the germline V gene (reference sequence). The CDR3 DNA follows: TGTGCCAGCAGCTCTTCGGGGACTGGAAACACCATATATTTT. It specifies CASSSSGTGNTIYF.

The rearrangement joins TRBV28 to TRBJ1-3; D not certain. This CDR3 contains 15 residues. V was pared by 5 bases and J by 0 bases, with 11 bases between. The germline V gene encodes CDR1 MDHEN and CDR2 SYDVKM. This CDR3 is CASSPPPGSGNTIYF. CDR3 DNA: TGTGCCAGCAGTCCCCCCCCCGGCTCTGGAAACACCATATATTTT.

The chain links TRBV5-6 to TRBJ2-5; TRBD2 aligns across 10 bases. CDR3 length: 13 amino acids. Trimming at V came to 4 bases and at J to 8 bases, leaving 5 bases not matched to a gene. Germline assignment: CDR1 SGHDT and CDR2 YYEEEE. This chain's CDR3 is CASSPTSGRTQYF. Written as DNA, the CDR3 is TGTGCCAGCAGCCCGACTAGCGGGCGAACCCAGTACTTC.

This chain connects TRBV3-1 (or the pseudogene TRBV3-2) to TRBJ1-5; unclear D gene. Trimming removed 3 bases at V and 10 bases at J, with 10 bases between. CDR1 LGHDT and CDR2 YNNKEL come from the germline V gene (reference sequence). This CDR3 spans 12 amino acids. The CDR3 region is CASSQETGPQHF. CDR3 in DNA: TGTGCCAGCAGCCAGGAAACGGGACCCCAGCATTTT.

This chain joins TRBV12-3 or TRBV12-4 and TRBJ1-1; D ambiguous. Between the trimmed V and J ends, which lost 7 bases and 1 base, there was a span of 10 bases. The CDR3 is made up of 13 amino acids. This CDR3 is CASIATENTEAFF. The DNA for the CDR3 is TGTGCCAGCATTGCAACAGAGAACACTGAAGCTTTCTTT.

The chain carries TRBV11-3 and TRBJ2-3; 11 bases agree with TRBD2. With 4 bases clipped from V and 2 bases from J, the junction kept 2 bases outside the gene matches. Germline CDR1 is SGHNT and CDR2 is YENEEA. The CDR3 sequence is 15 residues long. The CDR3 loop is CASSYSGRDTDTQYF. CDR3 bases: TGTGCCAGCAGCTATAGCGGGAGGGACACAGATACGCAGTATTTT.